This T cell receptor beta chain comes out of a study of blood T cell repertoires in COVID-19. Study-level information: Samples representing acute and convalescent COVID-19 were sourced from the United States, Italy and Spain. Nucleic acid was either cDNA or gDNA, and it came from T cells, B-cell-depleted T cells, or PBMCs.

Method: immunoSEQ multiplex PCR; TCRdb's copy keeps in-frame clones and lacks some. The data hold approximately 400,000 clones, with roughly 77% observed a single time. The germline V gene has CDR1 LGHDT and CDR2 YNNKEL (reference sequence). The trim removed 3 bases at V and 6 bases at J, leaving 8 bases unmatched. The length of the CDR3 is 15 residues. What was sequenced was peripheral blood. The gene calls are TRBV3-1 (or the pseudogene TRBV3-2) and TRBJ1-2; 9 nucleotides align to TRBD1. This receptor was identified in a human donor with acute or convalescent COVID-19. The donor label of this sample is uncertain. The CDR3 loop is CASSHGRGQGHGYTF. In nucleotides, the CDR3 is TGTGCCAGCAGCCATGGAAGGGGACAGGGTCATGGCTACACCTTC.